Listed here is a single TCR beta chain. Method: immunoSEQ multiplex PCR; TCRdb's copy keeps in-frame clones and lacks some. The sample consists of over 150,000 clones, about nine tenths of them appearing once. This study enrolled people aged roughly 18 to 90 from 20 to 25 US geographic areas. This record comes from a study of blood T cell repertoires in COVID-19. In the study overall: Collection of acute and convalescent COVID-19 samples took place in the United States, Italy and Spain.

Sequenced: PBMCs or T cells enriched from blood (not recorded which). This receptor was taken from a woman aged 18-29 years who had recovered from COVID-19.

As DNA, the CDR3 is TGCGCCAGCAGCCAAGTTCGACTAGCGGGAGCGGCCACAGATACGCAGTATTTT. The encoded protein is CASSQVRLAGAATDTQYF. V and J are TRBV4-1 and TRBJ2-3; TRBD2 matches at 12 bases. Germline assignment: CDR1 MGHRA and CDR2 YSYEKL. The CDR3 is 18 residues long. Germline trimming cut 1 base from V and 2 bases from J; bases unmatched to any gene: 7.